Listed here are 19 T cell receptor beta chains from one sample, sequenced in a study of OX40 agonist ivuxolimab in advanced cancers. The assay was immunoSEQ multiplex PCR, and TCRdb's table has in-frame clones only and misses some. The sample has about 54,000 clones; roughly 90% are singletons. The sequenced sample was CD4+ or CD8+ T cells sorted from blood, obtained in a trial of the OX40 agonist ivuxolimab. These receptor sequences come from an adult with an advanced solid tumor such as melanoma, head and neck, liver or kidney cancer.

The chain combines TRBV19 with TRBJ1-1, with TRBD1 identical over 8 bases. Per the germline V gene, CDR1 is LNHDA and CDR2 is SQIVND (reference sequence). The trim removed 9 bases at V and 5 bases at J, leaving 14 bases unmatched. This CDR3 is built from 15 residues. The CDR3 here is CASGAPSRDRTEAFF. The CDR3 DNA sequence: TGTGCCAGCGGTGCCCCCTCAAGGGACAGGACTGAAGCTTTCTTT.

The V gene is TRBV4-2, the J gene TRBJ1-1, with D perhaps TRBD1 (5 bases). With 3 bases removed from V and 10 bases from J, the gap between germline ends came to 9 bases. CDR1 and CDR2 (germline): LGHNA, YNFKEQ. CDR3 length: 11 amino acids. DNA for the CDR3: TGTGCCAGCAGCCAGGGGCATGGAGCTTTCTTT. The encoded protein is CASSQGHGAFF.

The chain employs TRBV7-2 and TRBJ2-1; 7 bases are a match to TRBD1. In germline, CDR1 is SGHTA, CDR2 FQGNSA. Losses at the gene ends were 8 bases for V and 1 base for J; bases not matched to a gene: 2. CDR3 size: 13 residues. CDR3 nucleotide sequence: TGTGCCAGCCGACAGGGTTCCTACAATGAGCAGTTCTTC. It specifies CASRQGSYNEQFF.

The genes are TRBV27 and TRBJ2-7, with 8 bases matching TRBD1. Germline V gives CDR1 MNHEY, CDR2 SMNVEV (reference sequence). With 1 base clipped from V and 1 base from J, the junction kept 6 bases outside the gene matches. The CDR3 covers 16 residues. The DNA of the CDR3 is TGTGCCAGCAGTTTATTACCCGGGACAGGATCCTACGAGCAGTACTTC. Residues: CASSLLPGTGSYEQYF.

This sequence joins TRBV4-1 and TRBJ1-4; TRBD1 agrees at 10 bases. Germline-derived CDR1 and CDR2 are MGHRA and YSYEKL. The CDR3 length is 15 residues. V trimming: 5 bases; J trimming: 6 bases; junction bases outside the gene matches: 6. The CDR3 is CASSRQTGGDEKLFF. The CDR3 nucleotides read TGCGCCAGCAGCAGACAGACAGGGGGCGATGAAAAACTGTTTTTT.

The chain uses TRBV13 and TRBJ2-7; a weak D match, TRBD2 (5 bases). In germline, CDR1 is PRHDT, CDR2 FYEKMQ (reference sequence). The V end was cut by 4 bases, the J end by 0 bases, with 10 bases between. The CDR3 length is 14 residues. Here the CDR3 DNA reads TGTGCCAGCAGCTCAGGAGGTGCCTCCTACGAGCAGTACTTC. As protein: CASSSGGASYEQYF.

This chain uses TRBV6-1 with TRBJ2-1; tentatively, D is TRBD1 (5 bases). Germline V gene data show CDR1 as MNHNS and CDR2 as SASEGT. The length of the CDR3 is 14 residues. V gave up 8 bases and J gave up 5 bases, with 16 bases separating them. The CDR3 protein is CASPPGTGDNEQFF. The CDR3, as DNA: TGTGCCAGCCCCCCCGGCACAGGCGACAATGAGCAGTTCTTC.

The rearrangement links TRBV4-3 to TRBJ2-5, with 9 nucleotides matching TRBD1. Germline CDR1 is LGHNA and CDR2 is YSLEER. The CDR3 runs 14 residues. Germline trimming cut 5 bases from V and 5 bases from J; bases unmatched to any gene: 6. The CDR3 coding sequence is TGCGCCAGCAGCGATGGGACAGGGACGGAGACCCAGTACTTC. Translating gives CASSDGTGTETQYF.

This clone has a handful of counts. V gene TRBV10-3 combines with J gene TRBJ1-4; tentatively, D is TRBD1 (6 bases). V gave up 3 bases and J gave up 10 bases, with 21 bases separating them. Germline assignment: CDR1 ENHRY and CDR2 SYGVKD. The CDR3 extends over 16 amino acids. CDR3 loop: CAISDPRTAPIGKLFF. The CDR3 nucleotides read TGTGCCATCAGTGACCCTAGGACAGCCCCTATTGGAAAACTGTTTTTT.

The chain combines TRBV2 with TRBJ2-1; D gene ambiguous. Trimming removed 3 bases from V and 14 bases from J, with 8 bases in between. Per the germline V gene, CDR1 is SNHLY and CDR2 is FYNNEI. This CDR3 spans 10 amino acids. As DNA, the CDR3 is TGTGCCAGCAGTGAGGGTCACAAGTTCTTC. Translation: CASSEGHKFF.

This sequence joins TRBV4-3 and TRBJ2-3; D remains ambiguous. V gave up 0 bases and J gave up 2 bases, with 15 bases separating them. Germline V CDR1 and CDR2: LGHNA, YSLEER. The CDR3 extends over 17 amino acids. The CDR3 region has the DNA TGCGCCAGCAGCCAAGAGCGGCTAGTGGTTAACACAGATACGCAGTATTTT. This codes for CASSQERLVVNTDTQYF.

V is TRBV7-2 and J is TRBJ1-1; no firm D call. Germline CDR1 SGHTA, CDR2 FQGNSA. Trimming cost V 2 bases and J 2 bases, with 9 bases left between them. The CDR3 totals 14 residues. The CDR3: CASSLTHDNTEAFF. The CDR3 nucleotides read TGTGCCAGCAGCTTAACCCACGATAACACTGAAGCTTTCTTT.

V gene TRBV14 combines with J gene TRBJ2-7; maybe TRBD2 (6 bases). The germline V and J ends were trimmed by 4 bases and 0 bases, with 16 bases remaining between them. The CDR3 contains 16 residues. Germline CDR1 SGHDN, CDR2 FVKESK. The CDR3 coding sequence is TGTGCCAGCAGCCCGGTGGGAGGAGTCTTCTCCTACGAGCAGTACTTC. Its protein is CASSPVGGVFSYEQYF.

This clone was seen a single time. The rearrangement links TRBV5-4 to TRBJ2-2, with 12 bases fitting TRBD2. CDR3 size: 16 residues. The germline V gene has CDR1 SGHNT and CDR2 YYREEE (reference sequence). V trimming: 0 bases; J trimming: 6 bases; junction bases outside the gene matches: 3. CDR3 DNA sequence: TGTGCCAGCAGCTTGGGACTAGCGGGAGAGGCCGGGGAGCTGTTTTTT. It encodes CASSLGLAGEAGELFF.

The chain recombines TRBV4-3 with TRBJ2-1; D might be TRBD1 or TRBD2, each matching 5 bases. Trimming shortened V by 1 base and J by 0 bases, and 13 bases separated the two germline ends. Germline V gene sequence: CDR1 LGHNA, CDR2 YSLEER. The CDR3 is 17 amino acids. The CDR3 DNA reads as TGCGCCAGCAGCCAAGGTGGGACGGTGAGCTCCTACAATGAGCAGTTCTTC. Translation gives CASSQGGTVSSYNEQFF.

The gene calls are TRBV29-1 and TRBJ1-1; no firm D call. Trimming shortened V by 3 bases and J by 7 bases, and 12 bases separated the two germline ends. This CDR3 has 12 residues. Germline V CDR1 and CDR2: SQVTM, ANQGSEA. CDR3 amino acids: CSVDPGNVEAFF. As DNA, the CDR3 is TGCAGCGTTGATCCCGGAAATGTTGAAGCTTTCTTT.

The V and J genes are TRBV7-2 and TRBJ1-1, with D possibly being TRBD1 (5 bases). V was trimmed by 0 bases and J by 7 bases, leaving 9 bases between them. This CDR3 is built from 13 residues. Germline CDR1 reads SGHTA; CDR2 reads FQGNSA. CDR3 in amino acids: CASSLAGGGEAFF. CDR3 nucleotides: TGTGCCAGCAGCTTAGCTGGGGGAGGTGAAGCTTTCTTT.

The chain joins TRBV6-5 to TRBJ1-1; 7 bases line up with TRBD1. CDR3 length: 14 amino acids. The junction had 9 bases not matched to a gene; V was cut back by 5 bases and J by 6 bases. Germline V CDR1 and CDR2: MNHEY, SVGAGI. The CDR3: CASSALVQGAEAFF. DNA of the CDR3: TGTGCCAGCAGTGCGCTCGTTCAGGGGGCTGAAGCTTTCTTT.

J is TRBJ1-3 and V is TRBV4-3, with no clear D. From germline, CDR1 is LGHNA and CDR2 YSLEER. The V end was cut by 1 base, the J end by 1 base, with 8 bases between. The CDR3 has 15 amino acids. The CDR3 DNA sequence: TGCGCCAGCAGCCAAGCTCAGGCGTCTGGAAACACCATATATTTT. Protein: CASSQAQASGNTIYF.